The 25 T cell receptor beta chains below come from one sample, sequenced in a study of identical twins. MiXCR, applied by TCRdb to the 5' RACE reads, yields one record per CDR3 protein. The sample holds around 140,000 distinct CDR3 sequences, around 3.5% seen once. Sequencing was done on a sample of memory T cells sorted from blood. The origin of the receptors is a man younger than 35 in good health.

There are many counts of this clonotype. The chain couples TRBV20-1 to TRBJ1-5, with D hard to call. Germline values: CDR1 DFQATT, CDR2 SNEGSKA (reference sequence). Trimming stripped 3 bases from V and 6 bases from J, with 15 bases between. The CDR3 length is 14 residues. The CDR3 region is CSASISGIGQPQHF. The CDR3 nucleotides are TGCAGTGCTAGCATATCGGGGATTGGTCAGCCCCAGCATTTT.

The table lists this clonotype with many counts. The rearrangement links TRBV7-2 to TRBJ2-1, with 10 bases lining up with TRBD1. Looked up from germline, CDR1 is SGHTA and CDR2 is FQGNSA. The CDR3 loop spans 15 amino acids. The V and J ends lost 6 bases and 7 bases, in that order; junction bases with no gene match: 9. The CDR3 spells CASSLGTGEWNEQFF. The CDR3 bases are TGTGCCAGCAGTCTCGGGACAGGGGAATGGAATGAGCAGTTCTTC.

The rearrangement uses TRBV5-1 and TRBJ2-1; 16 nucleotides match TRBD2. V lost 4 bases to trimming and J lost 8 bases; unmatched junction nucleotides: 12. Looked up from germline, CDR1 is SGHRS and CDR2 is YFSETQ. This CDR3 has 18 amino acids. The CDR3 DNA reads TGCGCCAGCAGCCCACAACCGGGACTAGCGGGAGGGTCGGATGAGCAGTTCTTC. Its translation: CASSPQPGLAGGSDEQFF.

This clonotype was seen at least ten times. The V call is TRBV5-6, the J call TRBJ2-7; tentative D call: TRBD2 (6 bases). V lost 3 bases and J 6 bases, leaving 13 bases between the germline ends. Looked up from germline, CDR1 is SGHDT and CDR2 is YYEEEE. CDR3 length: 13 residues. The CDR3 nucleotides read TGTGCCAGCAGCTGGGGGGATGGGGGCGAGCAGTACTTC. The encoded protein is CASSWGDGGEQYF.

This clonotype was seen many times. The V gene is TRBV12-3 or TRBV12-4, the J gene TRBJ1-1; tentatively, D is TRBD1 (5 bases). The CDR3 contains 15 residues. With 3 bases removed from V and 1 base from J, the gap between germline ends came to 12 bases. CDR3 DNA sequence: TGTGCCAGCAGTTTTACAGGACGGCGGAACACTGAAGCTTTCTTT. It translates to CASSFTGRRNTEAFF.

This clonotype was recorded many times. The chain uses TRBV6-4 and TRBJ2-3; 11 bases align to TRBD1. Germline trimming cut 4 bases from V and 4 bases from J; bases unmatched to any gene: 1. Looked up from germline, CDR1 is MRHNA and CDR2 is SNTAGT. The CDR3 length is 14 residues. The CDR3 DNA follows: TGTGCCAGCAGTGGGACAGGGGGCGCAGATACGCAGTATTTT. Amino acid sequence: CASSGTGGADTQYF.

This clonotype came up many times. The V and J genes are TRBV20-1 and TRBJ2-1; a weak D match, TRBD2 (6 bases). CDR1 is DFQATT and CDR2 is SNEGSKA in the germline V gene (reference sequence). This CDR3 has 16 residues. V gave up 5 bases and J gave up 0 bases, with 17 bases separating them. Here the CDR3 reads CSAGPSSGPSYNEQFF. CDR3 sequence (DNA): TGCAGTGCTGGTCCGTCGAGCGGGCCCTCCTACAATGAGCAGTTCTTC.

This clonotype was seen repeatedly, ten times or more. The chain links TRBV7-8 to TRBJ2-2; 7 nucleotides align to TRBD2. The CDR3 runs to 15 residues. V shed 5 bases and J 4 bases; nucleotides not matched to a gene: 7. Germline CDR1 SGHVS, CDR2 FQNEAQ. As DNA, the CDR3 is TGTGCCAGCAGCACCGGGACTACCCTCACCGGGGAGCTGTTTTTT. Its protein is CASSTGTTLTGELFF.

This clonotype came up many times. This chain links TRBV3-1 with TRBJ2-3; 11 positions match TRBD2. Germline-derived CDR1 and CDR2 are LGHDT and YNNKEL (reference sequence). This CDR3 contains 14 residues. The ends lost 4 bases at V and 7 bases at J; junction bases unmatched: 4. The CDR3 nucleotides are TGTGCCAGCAGCCTCGGGACTAGCGGAAATACGCAGTATTTT. Translation gives CASSLGTSGNTQYF.

This clonotype was picked up many times. CDR3 nucleotide sequence: TGTGCCAGCAAGACTAGCGGGGTAAACAACCGGCAGTATTTT. Translation: CASKTSGVNNRQYF. The chain employs TRBV7-2 and TRBJ2-3, with 11 bases that match TRBD2. The germline V gene encodes CDR1 SGHTA and CDR2 FQGNSA. This CDR3 comprises 14 residues. Trimming removed 7 bases from V and 11 bases from J; junction bases left unmatched: 11.

This clonotype came up many times. The V call is TRBV20-1, the J call TRBJ2-7; D perhaps matches TRBD1 (5 bases). Per germline, CDR1 DFQATT and CDR2 SNEGSKA (reference sequence). Trimming took 5 bases from V and 0 from J, leaving 8 bases between them. There are 12 residues in the CDR3. In DNA form, the CDR3 reads TGCAGTGCTGTAGACAGCTCCTACGAGCAGTACGTC. This sequence encodes CSAVDSSYEQYV.

This clonotype occurred many times. This CDR3 is CATSDFLAGGYQETQYF. The CDR3 coding sequence is TGTGCCACCAGTGATTTCCTAGCGGGAGGTTACCAAGAGACCCAGTACTTC. V and J are TRBV24-1 and TRBJ2-5, with 11 nucleotides matching TRBD2. The V gene end was trimmed by 1 base and the J gene end by 0 bases; junction bases not matched to a gene: 3. Germline V gene lookup returns CDR1 KGHDR and CDR2 SFDVKD. The length of the CDR3 is 17 residues.

This clonotype was observed at least ten times. The chain couples TRBV29-1 to TRBJ2-3; no clear D gene. The CDR3 consists of 16 residues. Looked up from germline, CDR1 is SQVTM and CDR2 is ANQGSEA. V was clipped by 0 bases and J by 3 bases, with 16 bases between them. The CDR3 region has the DNA TGCAGCGTTGAAGATGGCTGGGCCCACTTGACAGATACGCAGTATTTT. Translated, it gives CSVEDGWAHLTDTQYF.

This clonotype has a count of ten or more. The chain carries TRBV11-2 and TRBJ2-2, with 8 bases fitting TRBD2. Trimming cost V 1 base and J 6 bases; bases outside gene matches: 7. Germline V lookup: CDR1 SGHAT, CDR2 FQNNGV. This CDR3 comprises 16 residues. CDR3 DNA: TGTGCCAGCAGCTTAGTTGATAGCGGGGTTTCCGGGGAGCTGTTTTTT. It encodes CASSLVDSGVSGELFF.

The chain has TRBV3-1 and TRBJ2-1; D is possibly TRBD2 (7 bases). Germline CDR1 and CDR2: LGHDT and YNNKEL (reference sequence). This CDR3 comprises 11 residues. V gave up 3 bases and J gave up 12 bases, with 9 bases separating them. This CDR3 reads CASSQGGRQFF. In nucleotides, the CDR3 is TGTGCCAGCAGCCAGGGGGGGCGGCAGTTCTTC.

This clonotype was seen many times. This chain uses TRBV7-9 with TRBJ2-3, with 8 bases matching TRBD2. V gave up 5 bases and J gave up 0 bases; unmatched junction bases: 4. This CDR3 has 15 amino acids. Germline CDR1 reads SEHNR; CDR2 reads FQNEAQ (reference sequence). The DNA for the CDR3 is TGTGCCAGCAGCGCGGGAGGTGGGAGCACAGATACGCAGTATTTT. Amino acid sequence: CASSAGGGSTDTQYF.

This clonotype was counted at least ten times. This sequence joins TRBV29-1 and TRBJ2-1, with 13 bases identical to TRBD2. CDR1 and CDR2 (germline): SQVTM, ANQGSEA. CDR3 size: 15 residues. Trimming took 5 bases from V and 8 from J; bases not matched to a gene: 9. CDR3 DNA: TGCAGCGTTTACACTAGCGGGAGGGCCGGGTATGAGCAGTTCTTC. Translation: CSVYTSGRAGYEQFF.

This clonotype was detected ten times or more. DNA of the CDR3: TGTGCCAGCAGCTTGCCGCTGGGCAGTACAAGTGAAGAGACCCAGTACTTC. The encoded protein is CASSLPLGSTSEETQYF. J is TRBJ2-5 and V is TRBV7-2; D is unclear. The germline V gene has CDR1 SGHTA and CDR2 FQGNSA. The CDR3 contains 17 residues. Trimming took 3 bases from V and 3 from J, leaving 20 bases between them.

In this sample, this clonotype turned up many times. V gene TRBV12-3 or TRBV12-4 combines with J gene TRBJ2-3, with 8 bases matching TRBD2. The CDR3 loop spans 20 amino acids. The V gene end was trimmed by 1 base and the J gene end by 4 bases; junction bases not matched to a gene: 19. CDR3 amino acids: CASSLDRRSGGRLSPDTQYF. The CDR3, as DNA: TGTGCCAGCAGTTTAGACCGGAGGTCGGGCGGGAGGCTGTCCCCAGATACGCAGTATTTT.

This clonotype was counted many times. The rearrangement joins TRBV24-1 to TRBJ2-2, with D perhaps matching TRBD1 (5 bases). Germline V lookup: CDR1 KGHDR, CDR2 SFDVKD. The CDR3 contains 18 residues. Trimming took off 1 base at V and 8 bases at J, with 22 bases between the two ends. This CDR3 reads CATSDLTRGDQGRGELFF. The DNA of the CDR3 is TGTGCCACCAGTGATTTAACCCGCGGCGATCAGGGTAGGGGGGAGCTGTTTTTT.

This clonotype was counted many times. The rearrangement joins TRBV29-1 to TRBJ1-1; TRBD1 matches 8 bases. With V trimmed by 6 bases and J by 3 bases, 6 bases remained unmatched. CDR1 is SQVTM and CDR2 is ANQGSEA in the germline V gene. This CDR3 is built from 13 residues. The CDR3 is CSVQGARDTEAFF. CDR3 sequence (DNA): TGCAGCGTCCAGGGGGCGAGGGACACTGAAGCTTTCTTT.

This clonotype was observed many times. The J gene is TRBJ2-6, the V gene TRBV6-2 or TRBV6-3; the D is unclear. Trimming shortened V by 4 bases and J by 1 base, and 5 bases separated the two germline ends. In germline, CDR1 is MNHEY, CDR2 SVGEGT. The CDR3 has 14 residues. The CDR3 nucleotides are TGTGCCAGCAGTTTCGCGTCTGGGGCCAACGTCCTGACTTTC. Its translation is CASSFASGANVLTF.

This clonotype was detected ten times or more. The gene calls are TRBV7-2 and TRBJ1-1; 10 positions match TRBD1. In germline, CDR1 is SGHTA, CDR2 FQGNSA. Trimming took 5 bases from V and 1 from J; bases not matched to a gene: 4. The CDR3 is 15 amino acids. The CDR3, as DNA: TGTGCCAGCAGCGCGCGGGACAGGGGGAACACTGAAGCTTTCTTT. Translation: CASSARDRGNTEAFF.

This clonotype appeared many times. The chain couples TRBV2 to TRBJ1-2; tentatively, D is TRBD1 (5 bases). The CDR3 spans 14 residues. Trimming pared 5 bases from V and 0 bases from J, leaving 10 bases between. Germline V lookup: CDR1 SNHLY, CDR2 FYNNEI. CDR3 bases: TGTGCCAGCAGTAGGGACGGAGCTAACTATGGCTACACCTTC. Residues: CASSRDGANYGYTF.

The V and J genes are TRBV9 and TRBJ2-3; 9 nucleotides align to TRBD2. J lost 1 base, V lost 3 bases, and 6 bases had no gene match. The CDR3 consists of 16 residues. The germline V gene encodes CDR1 SGDLS and CDR2 YYNGEE. The CDR3 loop is CASSGRRTSGTDTQYF. The CDR3, as DNA: TGTGCCAGCAGCGGCCGTCGGACTAGCGGCACAGATACGCAGTATTTT.